These T cell receptor beta chains were read from a single sample in a study of blood T cell repertoires in COVID-19. TCRdb keeps only in-frame clones here, not all; method: immunoSEQ multiplex PCR. The sample has fewer than 200,000 clones; approximately 82% are singletons. Sequenced material: peripheral blood. The receptors were gathered from a woman between 70 and 85 years old who had recovered from COVID-19. Both conserved end residues are trimmed from each CDR3. The D gene is left open where the match is weak. The size field is filled for only some rows; it gives once, few, many or a size class.

CDR3aa	v_gene	len	j_gene	abundance	d_gene
ASSGRGYGYT	TRBV19	10	TRBJ1-2	-	-
ASSKGGYTEAF	TRBV11-3	11	TRBJ1-1	-	TRBD1
ATSRGEAAYNEQF	TRBV15	13	TRBJ2-1	-	-
AISDWTEDQPQH	TRBV10-3	12	TRBJ1-5	-	-
SAPDRGRAF	TRBV20-1	9	TRBJ1-1	-	TRBD1
ASRVQPNTEAF	TRBV5-1	11	TRBJ1-1	-	-
SVEVGLNEKLF	TRBV29-1	11	TRBJ1-4	-	-
ATSDRESEKLF	TRBV19	11	TRBJ1-4	-	TRBD1
ASSIVLGASSSYEQY	TRBV19	15	TRBJ2-7	-	-
ASSDRGRGIYEQY	TRBV2	13	TRBJ2-7	-	TRBD1
ASSLGVGANYGYT	TRBV11-2	13	TRBJ1-2	once	-
ASSYGDGATEAF	TRBV6-5	12	TRBJ1-1	few	-
ASSSRGGGPLVALH	TRBV18	14	TRBJ1-6	-	-
ASSEGSPLH	TRBV3-1/TRBV3-2	9	TRBJ1-6	once	-
ASSPGGTGELF	TRBV3-1/TRBV3-2	11	TRBJ2-2	once	-
ASRVNSGQPQH	TRBV2	11	TRBJ1-5	-	-
ASSLGEQEPDGYT	TRBV7-6	13	TRBJ1-2	-	-
ASSLARVYGYT	TRBV5-1	11	TRBJ1-2	-	-
ASSQTWGGAGDTQY	TRBV4-2	14	TRBJ2-3	-	-
ASTPRLTSDGYT	TRBV19	12	TRBJ1-2	-	-
ASTKGLAGDNEQF	TRBV5-1	13	TRBJ2-1	once	TRBD2
ASSHNFGLAGEYNEQF	TRBV3-1/TRBV3-2	16	TRBJ2-1	-	TRBD2
ASSVGGQGNEQY	TRBV9	12	TRBJ2-7	-	-
ASSRHRGLYGYT	TRBV3-1/TRBV3-2	12	TRBJ1-2	-	TRBD1
ASSLAVPDTQY	TRBV5-1	11	TRBJ2-3	-	-
ASSPNGQGSSQPQH	TRBV18	14	TRBJ1-5	-	TRBD1
ASSPRPRETQY	TRBV13	11	TRBJ2-5	-	-
ATADSRVTGELF	TRBV19	12	TRBJ2-2	once	-
ASSWDRGSSGYT	TRBV5-4	12	TRBJ1-2	-	TRBD1
ASSYSPGRPSEQY	TRBV6-5	13	TRBJ2-7	-	-
ASSLDTGSYGYT	TRBV5-1	12	TRBJ1-2	-	-
ASSEGPNYEQY	TRBV6-2/TRBV6-3	11	TRBJ2-7	few	-
ASSLDREEDNEQF	TRBV6-6	13	TRBJ2-1	-	-
ASSIYGTVSYEQY	TRBV19	13	TRBJ2-7	-	TRBD1
ASSLSVEAEQF	TRBV27	11	TRBJ2-1	-	-
ASTIQGAFPTGELF	TRBV27	14	TRBJ2-2	-	TRBD1
ATSRGTGAVEKLF	TRBV15	13	TRBJ1-4	-	TRBD1
ASSIGSRGYGYT	TRBV19	12	TRBJ1-2	-	-
ASSVGAGGDGYEQY	TRBV9	14	TRBJ2-7	few	TRBD1
AWSRGSGNTIY	TRBV30	11	TRBJ1-3	once	-
SVPGPATNEKLF	TRBV29-1	12	TRBJ1-4	-	-
ASSLAGRTEAF	TRBV5-1	11	TRBJ1-1	-	-